Listed here are 28 T cell receptor beta chains from one sample, sequenced in a study of T cells after yellow fever vaccination. TCRdb redid the calling of the 5' RACE reads with MiXCR, one entry per CDR3 protein. The top ten hold approximately 15% of the sample, which has some 600,000 distinct CDR3 sequences, approximately 16% seen once. The starting material was PBMCs, obtained 5 days after the first yellow fever vaccination. The receptor set was obtained from a man aged 18-30 years who received the YFV17D yellow fever vaccine.

A word on this clonotype: Compared with germline, one end of the junction differs, possibly owing to a read error. The rearrangement joins TRBV4-1 to TRBJ2-2; D might be TRBD1 or TRBD2, each matching 6 bases. Looked up from germline, CDR1 is MGHRA and CDR2 is YSYEKL. The CDR3 totals 17 residues. The CDR3 DNA reads as TGCGCCAGCACCCAAAGGGTCCCGGGGGCACACACCGGGGAGCTGTTTTTT. Translated: CASTQRVPGAHTGELFF.

This clonotype came up many times. This chain links TRBV5-6 with TRBJ1-1, with a tentative D call TRBD1 (6 bases). The V end lost 4 bases, the J end lost 3 bases, and 13 bases lay between the germline ends. CDR1 and CDR2 (germline): SGHDT, YYEEEE. There are 14 residues in the CDR3. The CDR3 here is CASSRRGPDTEAFF. DNA of the CDR3: TGTGCCAGCAGCCGCCGGGGGCCGGACACTGAAGCTTTCTTT.

In its sample, this clonotype was seen a few times. This chain's CDR3 is CASTIAGGRPGELFF. The CDR3 DNA follows: TGTGCCAGCACCATAGCGGGGGGGCGACCCGGGGAGCTGTTTTTT. The genes are TRBV12-3 or TRBV12-4 and TRBJ2-2; 11 nucleotides align to TRBD2. The V and J ends lost 7 bases and 6 bases, in that order; junction bases with no gene match: 7. The CDR3 spans 15 residues.

This sequence joins TRBV10-3 and TRBJ2-4; D perhaps matches TRBD1 (7 bases). The V gene lost 3 bases and the J gene lost 6 bases, with 21 bases spanning the gap. Germline CDR1 is ENHRY and CDR2 is SYGVKD. The CDR3 has 17 residues. Written as DNA, the CDR3 is TGTGCCATCAGTGACCCCGGGGGCTACAGGGGTAGAAACATTCAGTACTTC. Its translation: CAISDPGGYRGRNIQYF.

This clonotype was recorded once. The V gene is TRBV28, the J gene TRBJ2-1; 9 nucleotides match TRBD2. In germline, CDR1 is MDHEN, CDR2 SYDVKM. The V segment lost 4 bases and the J segment 4 bases; nucleotides outside the gene matches: 8. The CDR3 has 16 amino acids. CDR3 nucleotide sequence: TGTGCCAGCAGTTCATCAAGCGGGGGGTATTACAATGAGCAGTTCTTC. Translation gives CASSSSSGGYYNEQFF.

The rearrangement uses TRBV6-2 or TRBV6-3 and TRBJ2-1; 13 bases fit TRBD2. V dropped 11 bases and J dropped 7; count of bases not matched to a gene: 5. The CDR3 extends over 13 amino acids. Germline V gene data show CDR1 as MNHEY and CDR2 as SVGEGT. CDR3 coding DNA: TGTGCCTCGACTAGCGGGGGGCTGAATGAGCAGTTCTTC. Its translation: CASTSGGLNEQFF.

This clonotype has at least ten counts. This chain links TRBV5-1 with TRBJ1-6; tentative D call: TRBD1 (5 bases). V lost 4 bases and J lost 9, with 11 bases in between. This CDR3 spans 13 amino acids. The germline V gene has CDR1 SGHRS and CDR2 YFSETQ. Written as DNA, the CDR3 is TGCGCCAGCAGCGTAAAAGGGGCTTCACCCCTCCACTTT. Translation: CASSVKGASPLHF.

This clonotype has a handful of counts. This chain joins TRBV5-1 and TRBJ1-6; TRBD1 agrees at 8 bases. The ends lost 3 bases at V and 8 bases at J; junction bases unmatched: 1. This CDR3 contains 13 residues. CDR1 and CDR2 from the germline V gene are SGHRS and YFSETQ. CDR3 coding DNA: TGCGCCAGCAGCTCGGGACAGGATTCACCCCTCCACTTT. Its protein product is CASSSGQDSPLHF.

This clonotype has more than one count but fewer than ten. J is TRBJ1-1 and V is TRBV7-2, with 8 bases identical to TRBD1. Trimming at V came to 6 bases and at J to 6 bases, leaving 12 bases not matched to a gene. The CDR3 consists of 15 residues. Germline V gene data show CDR1 as SGHTA and CDR2 as FQGNSA. The CDR3 region is CASSQLGQGGAEAFF. CDR3 nucleotide sequence: TGTGCCAGCAGTCAGTTAGGACAGGGTGGAGCTGAAGCTTTCTTT.

This chain connects TRBV4-3 to TRBJ1-6; 7 bases match TRBD1. Losses at the gene ends were 0 bases for V and 7 bases for J; bases not matched to a gene: 6. Per the germline V gene, CDR1 is LGHNA and CDR2 is YSLEER. The CDR3 spans 16 residues. The CDR3 is CASSQDYGTVNSPLHF. CDR3 DNA: TGCGCCAGCAGCCAAGATTACGGGACAGTGAATTCACCCCTCCACTTT.

V and J are TRBV29-1 and TRBJ2-7, with TRBD2 identical over 7 bases. Germline V gives CDR1 SQVTM, CDR2 ANQGSEA. Unmatched junction bases numbered 3, after V lost 0 bases and J lost 1 base. The length of the CDR3 is 14 residues. Here the CDR3 DNA reads TGCAGCGTTGAAGAAGCGGGACGGTCCTACGAGCAGTACTTC. This encodes CSVEEAGRSYEQYF.

This clonotype was seen only a few times. The rearrangement links TRBV6-2 or TRBV6-3 to TRBJ2-3; the D call may be TRBD1 or TRBD2 (6 bases each). The germline gives CDR1 MNHEY, CDR2 SVGEGT. The CDR3 is 14 amino acids. V was cut by 4 bases and J by 5 bases, with 13 bases left in between. CDR3 residues: CASSWWGAGDTQYF. The DNA of the CDR3 is TGTGCCAGCAGTTGGTGGGGGGCCGGAGATACGCAGTATTTT.

CDR3 sequence (DNA): TGCGCCAGCAGCCATACTACAGGCTCTGGGGCCAACGTCCTGACTTTC. This encodes CASSHTTGSGANVLTF. The rearrangement uses TRBV4-3 and TRBJ2-6; the D gene is possibly TRBD1 (5 bases). Trimming shortened V by 3 bases and J by 0 bases, and 9 bases separated the two germline ends. The CDR3 is 16 amino acids. Per the germline V gene, CDR1 is LGHNA and CDR2 is YSLEER.

The rearrangement uses TRBV7-9 and TRBJ2-3, with D possibly TRBD2 on 6 matching bases. V lost 0 bases to trimming and J lost 4 bases, with 17 bases between them. There are 17 residues in the CDR3. Germline V CDR1 and CDR2: SEHNR, FQNEAQ (reference sequence). Here the CDR3 reads CASSLARGRPDADTQYF. Here the CDR3 DNA reads TGTGCCAGCAGCTTAGCGCGGGGTAGACCAGATGCAGATACGCAGTATTTT. Full variable domain (rest looked up from reference TRBV7-9 and TRBJ2-3): DTGVSQNPRHKITKRGQNVTFRCDPISEHNRLYWYRQTLGQGPEFLTYFQNEAQLEKSRLLSDRFSAERPKGSFSTLEIQRTEQGDSAMYLCASSLARGRPDADTQYFGPGTRLTVL.

The chain recombines TRBV19 with TRBJ1-6; D may be TRBD1 (5 bases). V was shortened by 1 base and J by 7 bases, with 11 bases between the two germline ends. The CDR3 runs 15 residues. Germline-derived CDR1 and CDR2 are LNHDA and SQIVND (reference sequence). The chain's CDR3 is CASSIGGRVNSPLHF. CDR3 nucleotides: TGTGCCAGTAGTATAGGGGGGAGAGTCAATTCACCCCTCCACTTT.

In this sample, this clonotype turned up a few times. The V gene is TRBV5-4, the J gene TRBJ1-5, with D maybe TRBD1 (6 bases). V lost 0 bases and J 5 bases, leaving 12 bases between the germline ends. This CDR3 comprises 15 residues. In germline, CDR1 is SGHNT, CDR2 YYREEE (reference sequence). The CDR3 DNA follows: TGTGCCAGCAGCTTGGACGCAGGGGTCGATCAGCCCCAGCATTTT. This codes for CASSLDAGVDQPQHF.

V and J are TRBV29-1 and TRBJ2-3; D might be TRBD1 (6 bases). V lost 6 bases and J lost 4, with 17 bases in between. This CDR3 comprises 14 residues. CDR1 SQVTM and CDR2 ANQGSEA come from the germline V gene. The CDR3 here is CSVVPRGQSDTQYF. The CDR3 DNA reads TGCAGCGTCGTACCCAGAGGACAGTCAGATACGCAGTATTTT.

This rearrangement joins TRBV15 to TRBJ1-1; 7 bases map to TRBD1. The V gene's germline CDR1 is LNHNV and CDR2 YYDKDF (reference sequence). The CDR3 length is 14 residues. Trimming cost V 3 bases and J 4 bases; bases outside gene matches: 5. The CDR3 DNA follows: TGTGCCACCAGCAGGCTCCAGGGGGGCACTGAAGCTTTCTTT. It translates to CATSRLQGGTEAFF.

This clonotype appeared a few times. The chain links TRBV4-1 to TRBJ2-2; tentative D call: TRBD1 (6 bases). The ends were cut back, 2 bases at V and 2 bases at J, with 12 bases in the middle. This CDR3 spans 16 amino acids. Per germline, CDR1 MGHRA and CDR2 YSYEKL. Written as DNA, the CDR3 is TGCGCCAGCAGCCAACTGAACAGGGCTAACACCGGGGAGCTGTTTTTT. This sequence encodes CASSQLNRANTGELFF.

This clonotype was seen at least ten times. This sequence joins TRBV7-9 and TRBJ1-6; D is perhaps TRBD1 (5 bases). The germline V and J ends were trimmed by 0 bases and 6 bases, with 6 bases remaining between them. CDR1 SEHNR and CDR2 FQNEAQ come from the germline V gene (reference sequence). The CDR3 is 14 residues long. This chain's CDR3 is CASSLAQGNSPLHF. Here the CDR3 DNA reads TGTGCCAGCAGCTTAGCGCAGGGTAATTCACCCCTCCACTTT.

The chain combines TRBV12-3 or TRBV12-4 with TRBJ1-5; D not resolved. The CDR3 contains 13 residues. V shed 5 bases and J shed 2 bases, with 7 bases lying between them. The CDR3 nucleotides are TGTGCCAGCAGTAGGAACCGCAATCAGCCCCAGCATTTT. Its protein is CASSRNRNQPQHF.

This clonotype was counted many times. V gene TRBV20-1 combines with J gene TRBJ2-7; D call uncertain. Trimming left V 3 bases short and J 2 bases short, with 11 bases between. This CDR3 has 13 amino acids. Germline CDR1 is DFQATT and CDR2 is SNEGSKA (reference sequence). This chain's CDR3 is CSARLGHAYEQYF. The CDR3 DNA follows: TGCAGTGCTAGGCTGGGCCATGCCTACGAGCAGTACTTC.

V and J are TRBV4-3 and TRBJ1-6; tentatively, D is TRBD1 (6 bases). The CDR3 has 15 residues. Germline V lookup: CDR1 LGHNA, CDR2 YSLEER. V was clipped by 1 base and J by 10 bases, with 14 bases between them. In DNA form, the CDR3 reads TGCGCCAGCAGCCAAGCACAGGGCGCGGACTCACCCCTCCACTTT. As protein: CASSQAQGADSPLHF.

This clonotype was counted a few times. The CDR3 spells CASSFQASETQYF. CDR3 DNA sequence: TGTGCCAGCAGCTTCCAGGCATCCGAGACCCAGTACTTC. The chain combines TRBV7-2 with TRBJ2-5; no clear D. Deletions cut 3 bases from V and 5 bases from J, with 10 bases between. The CDR3 consists of 13 residues. Per germline, CDR1 SGHTA and CDR2 FQGNSA.

This chain's CDR3 is CASSLAPGSLDTQYF. The CDR3 nucleotides are TGCGCCAGCAGCTTGGCCCCGGGGAGTCTAGATACGCAGTATTTT. V usage is TRBV5-1 and J usage is TRBJ2-3, with a possible D match to TRBD2 (5 bases). Trimming shortened V by 0 bases and J by 5 bases, and 13 bases separated the two germline ends. In germline, CDR1 is SGHRS, CDR2 YFSETQ. The CDR3 extends over 15 amino acids. Supplemented by reference TRBV5-1 and TRBJ2-3, the full variable domain reads KAGVTQTPRYLIKTRGQQVTLSCSPISGHRSVSWYQQTPGQGLQFLFEYFSETQRNKGNFPGRFSGRQFSNSRSEMNVSTLELGDSALYLCASSLAPGSLDTQYFGPGTRLTVL.

V gene TRBV4-1 combines with J gene TRBJ2-3, with 10 bases aligning to TRBD2. V was clipped by 5 bases and J by 3 bases; unmatched bases: 11. The CDR3 consists of 17 residues. CDR1 is MGHRA and CDR2 is YSYEKL in the germline V gene. CDR3 in DNA: TGCGCCAGCAGCACCCTACTAGCGGGGATGGTTACAGATACGCAGTATTTT. Protein sequence: CASSTLLAGMVTDTQYF.

This clonotype was observed a handful of times. This chain's CDR3 is CASSWVLAGAGETQYF. In nucleotides, the CDR3 is TGTGCCAGCAGCTGGGTCCTAGCGGGGGCTGGGGAGACCCAGTACTTC. The V and J genes are TRBV5-4 and TRBJ2-5, with 10 bases matching TRBD2. This CDR3 comprises 16 residues. CDR1 is SGHNT and CDR2 is YYREEE in the germline V gene (reference sequence). V shed 3 bases and J 5 bases; nucleotides not matched to a gene: 10.

This clonotype came up a few times. This chain uses TRBV20-1 with TRBJ1-2, with 7 bases matching TRBD1. V shed 5 bases, J shed 4 bases, and the junction held 13 bases outside the gene matches. The CDR3 has 15 amino acids. Germline V lookup: CDR1 DFQATT, CDR2 SNEGSKA (reference sequence). The CDR3 protein is CSAQRGQLESYGYTF. The CDR3 DNA reads TGCAGTGCTCAACGGGGACAGCTGGAGTCCTATGGCTACACCTTC.